This TCR beta chain stems from a study of OX40 agonist ivuxolimab in advanced cancers. Study overall: At just under 85% male, the cohort had a mean age of 60 years, ranging from about 23 to 79. Study findings and constraints: Clonal expansion among partial responders at 0.1-3.0 mg/kg ranked near the lowest.

For this clone: Its specificity is unknown. The germline gene is not matched at one end of the junction; a read error may be the cause.

TCRdb's table, derived via immunoSEQ multiplex PCR, lists solely in-frame clones and lacks some. The repertoire consists of about 83,000 clones, with approximately 90% occurring once and the leading ten covering 0.65% to 0.9%. Patients with a history of autoimmune disease or on systemic immunosuppression were excluded. There are 13 residues in the CDR3. Germline assignment: CDR1 MNHNS and CDR2 SASEGT. The TCR was taken from an adult with an advanced solid tumor such as melanoma, head and neck, liver or kidney cancer. The sample was CD4+ or CD8+ T cells sorted from blood, taken in a trial of the OX40 agonist ivuxolimab. This chain uses TRBV6-1 with TRBJ1-1; D is unclear. This chain's CDR3 is CVSSGRGNTEAFF. Written as DNA, the CDR3 is TGTGTCAGCAGTGGGCGAGGGAACACTGAAGCTTTCTTT.